The 20 T cell receptor beta chains given below trace back to one sample, sequenced in a study of cytomegalovirus exposure and HLA in healthy donors. With 60 Vbeta and 13 Jbeta primers, the PCR was carried out. Only in-frame clones appear in the TCRdb table, and some are missing; sequencing was by immunoSEQ multiplex PCR. The data hold about 88,000 clones, with 55% to 75% observed a single time. Sequencing used PBMCs. Receptor source: a man between 45 and 60 years old in good health and CMV-seronegative.

The genes are TRBV6-5 and TRBJ1-1; 7 nucleotides agree with TRBD1. Germline V lookup: CDR1 MNHEY, CDR2 SVGAGI. The ends lost 6 bases at V and 6 bases at J; junction bases unmatched: 13. The CDR3 runs 15 residues. CDR3 DNA: TGTGCCAGCAGCCGCCGGGACAGCTCTTCCTCTGAAGCTTTCTTT. Protein product: CASSRRDSSSSEAFF.

The chain couples TRBV5-1 to TRBJ1-2; weak D call: TRBD1 (6 bases). From germline, CDR1 is SGHRS and CDR2 YFSETQ. The CDR3 covers 14 residues. The V end lost 4 bases, the J end lost 3 bases, and 13 bases lay between the germline ends. CDR3 protein: CASSPTGQDYGYTF. The CDR3 DNA sequence: TGCGCCAGCAGCCCTACGGGACAAGACTATGGCTACACCTTC.

The chain recombines TRBV4-3 with TRBJ2-5; D may be TRBD1 (6 bases). The V and J ends lost 0 bases and 4 bases respectively, with 9 bases between them. The CDR3 covers 14 residues. Germline V lookup: CDR1 LGHNA, CDR2 YSLEER. CDR3: CASSQDTGTETQYF. CDR3 in DNA: TGCGCCAGCAGCCAAGATACAGGGACAGAGACCCAGTACTTC.

This clone was detected only once. V is TRBV15 and J is TRBJ2-7, with 7 bases identical to TRBD2. The CDR3 contains 11 residues. V was clipped by 11 bases and J by 5 bases; unmatched bases: 6. Germline V lookup: CDR1 LNHNV, CDR2 YYDKDF (reference sequence). The CDR3 nucleotides are TGTGCCCCTCGTGGGGGGGACGAGCAGTACGTC. This gives the protein CAPRGGDEQYV.

The J gene is TRBJ2-7, the V gene TRBV6-5, with 9 bases lining up with TRBD1. The CDR3 has 15 residues. Germline CDR1 is MNHEY and CDR2 is SVGAGI. Unmatched junction bases numbered 15, after V lost 7 bases and J lost 8 bases. The CDR3 sequence: CASTNRDRDLTKQYF. The CDR3 bases are TGTGCCAGCACCAACCGGGACAGGGATCTTACGAAGCAGTACTTC.

This sequence joins TRBV5-8 and TRBJ1-2; 10 bases align to TRBD1. The V segment lost 3 bases and the J segment 4 bases; nucleotides outside the gene matches: 0. Germline V gene data show CDR1 as SGHTS and CDR2 as YDEGEE. The CDR3 loop spans 13 amino acids. CDR3 bases: TGTGCCAGCAGCTGGGACAGGGGCTATGGCTACACCTTC. This gives the protein CASSWDRGYGYTF.

In its sample, this clone was seen a few times. CDR3 protein: CAWSESASGETQYF. The CDR3 DNA sequence: TGTGCCTGGAGTGAAAGCGCCTCCGGGGAGACCCAGTACTTC. V gene TRBV30 combines with J gene TRBJ2-5, with D unresolved. This CDR3 has 14 residues. Trimming stripped 1 base from V and 5 bases from J, with 14 bases between. Germline V CDR1 and CDR2: GTSNPN, SVGIG (reference sequence).

The chain links TRBV6-1 to TRBJ2-3; possible D gene TRBD2, 6 bases. CDR3 length: 13 residues. Per the germline V gene, CDR1 is MNHNS and CDR2 is SASEGT. V was cut by 6 bases and J by 7 bases, with 14 bases left in between. The CDR3: CASSSGSSNTQYF. In nucleotides, the CDR3 is TGTGCCAGCAGCTCCGGGAGTTCGAATACGCAGTATTTT.

This chain joins TRBV7-3 and TRBJ2-1; possibly TRBD2 for D (5 bases). Trimming took off 1 base at V and 0 bases at J, with 10 bases between the two ends. CDR3 length: 16 amino acids. Germline CDR1 SGHTA, CDR2 FQGTGA. The CDR3 DNA reads TGTGCCAGCAGCTTAAGTGGTGGGAGCTCCTACAATGAGCAGTTCTTC. Translating it yields CASSLSGGSSYNEQFF.

This clone appeared a few times. The V gene is TRBV18, the J gene TRBJ2-1, with 10 positions matching TRBD2. The CDR3 runs 13 residues. Per the germline V gene, CDR1 is KGHSH and CDR2 is LQKENI. The V and J ends lost 9 bases and 7 bases, in that order; junction bases with no gene match: 6. For the CDR3, the DNA is TGTGCCAGTAGCGGGAGGAGCGTAAATGAGCAGTTCTTC. Translated: CASSGRSVNEQFF.

The J gene is TRBJ2-6, the V gene TRBV4-1; D gene uncertain. Germline V gene lookup returns CDR1 MGHRA and CDR2 YSYEKL. V lost 1 base and J 0 bases, leaving 13 bases between the germline ends. There are 18 residues in the CDR3. In DNA, the CDR3 is TGCGCCAGCAGCCAAGCATGGCATAGGAGCTCTGGGGCCAACGTCCTGACTTTC. Translation gives CASSQAWHRSSGANVLTF.

This clone was observed a handful of times. The genes are TRBV5-6 and TRBJ1-5, with 8 bases matching TRBD1. V lost 0 bases, J lost 4 bases, and 3 bases stayed unmatched. Germline loops: CDR1 SGHDT, CDR2 YYEEEE. The CDR3 is made up of 15 amino acids. The chain's CDR3 is CASSLDRGYNQPQHF. CDR3 DNA: TGTGCCAGCAGCTTGGACAGGGGGTATAATCAGCCCCAGCATTTT.

The CDR3 loop reads CASSLGQGSGEQYF. CDR3 bases: TGCGCCAGCAGCCTGGGACAGGGGAGTGGCGAGCAGTACTTC. The chain couples TRBV4-3 to TRBJ2-7; TRBD1 agrees at 10 bases. CDR3 length: 14 amino acids. Germline CDR1 LGHNA, CDR2 YSLEER. Trimming removed 4 bases from V and 6 bases from J; junction bases left unmatched: 6.

This clone has a handful of counts. The chain is built from TRBV5-1 and TRBJ1-3; possibly TRBD1 for D (6 bases). Germline loops: CDR1 SGHRS, CDR2 YFSETQ. V lost 0 bases, J lost 1 base, and 8 bases lay in between. This CDR3 contains 15 residues. This CDR3 is CASSLAQGSGNTIYF. Written as DNA, the CDR3 is TGCGCCAGCAGCTTGGCTCAGGGGTCTGGAAACACCATATATTTT.

The rearrangement links TRBV5-1 to TRBJ2-3, with TRBD2 as a possible D gene (5 bases). Trimming shortened V by 4 bases and J by 2 bases, and 17 bases separated the two germline ends. This CDR3 contains 16 residues. Per the germline V gene, CDR1 is SGHRS and CDR2 is YFSETQ. CDR3 region: CASSPPFVANTDTQYF. CDR3 nucleotide sequence: TGCGCCAGCAGCCCGCCTTTTGTAGCGAACACAGATACGCAGTATTTT.

This clone was detected only once. The chain links TRBV7-9 to TRBJ2-7, with a possible D match to TRBD2 (6 bases). This CDR3 contains 15 residues. V dropped 5 bases and J dropped 2 bases, with 16 bases sitting between them. Germline V gene lookup returns CDR1 SEHNR and CDR2 FQNEAQ (reference sequence). CDR3 nucleotides: TGTGCCAGCAGCCGGGAGATGCAGGGAGCCTACGAGCAGTACTTC. The encoded protein is CASSREMQGAYEQYF.

Only a few counts were recorded for this clone. The chain couples TRBV5-3 to TRBJ1-1; D is unclear. TRBV5-3 is placed among ORFs of uncertain function. This CDR3 is built from 13 residues. Deletions cut 4 bases from V and 5 bases from J, with 12 bases between. The CDR3 spells CARSPDGRTEAFF. The CDR3, as DNA: TGTGCCAGAAGCCCCGATGGGCGAACTGAAGCTTTCTTT.

The rearrangement links TRBV7-6 to TRBJ2-3; a weak D match, TRBD1 (5 bases). Trimming stripped 0 bases from V and 0 bases from J, with 10 bases between. The CDR3 loop spans 16 amino acids. Germline CDR1 SGHVS, CDR2 FNYEAQ. The CDR3 DNA is TGTGCCAGCAGCTTAGCTGTTAGGGGTAGCACAGATACGCAGTATTTT. Translating it yields CASSLAVRGSTDTQYF.

The chain has TRBV19 and TRBJ2-5, with 9 bases lining up with TRBD2. Germline V gene data show CDR1 as LNHDA and CDR2 as SQIVND (reference sequence). The V segment lost 8 bases and the J segment 3 bases; nucleotides outside the gene matches: 13. CDR3 length: 16 residues. CDR3 coding DNA: TGTGCCAGTGGTCTAGCGGGGCGGGGATTGAAAGAGACCCAGTACTTC. Residues: CASGLAGRGLKETQYF.

This chain joins TRBV30 and TRBJ1-2, with no clear D. The germline CDR1 and CDR2 sequences are GTSNPN and SVGIG (reference sequence). The CDR3 consists of 13 residues. Deletions cut 4 bases from V and 7 bases from J, with 16 bases between. DNA of the CDR3: TGTGCCTGGAATATCGGGGTCCGAGGTGGCTACACCTTC. It encodes CAWNIGVRGGYTF.